This T cell receptor beta chain appears in the sequencing data of a study of cytomegalovirus exposure and HLA in healthy donors. Both 60 Vbeta primers and 13 Jbeta primers went into the PCR. Profiling relied on immunoSEQ multiplex PCR, and the TCRdb table lists in-frame clones only, not all of them. The sample yields over 100,000 clones, 76% seen once. Notes on this clone: Antigen: not known.

CDR1 and CDR2 (germline): SSHAT, FNYEAQ (reference sequence). V was pared by 2 bases and J by 0 bases, with 8 bases between. This CDR3 has 15 amino acids. Points from the study as a whole: A few V segments could not be told apart, such as TRBV6-2 and TRBV6-3, and were left out.

Sequences were obtained from PBMCs. J is TRBJ2-1 and V is TRBV7-7; D unresolved. The sequence was obtained from a woman aged 40 to 55 in good health and CMV-seropositive. CDR3 loop: CASSLLVSSYNEQFF. CDR3 sequence (DNA): TGTGCCAGCAGCTTATTGGTTAGCTCCTACAATGAGCAGTTCTTC.